Presented here are 9 T cell receptor beta chains from one specimen sequenced in a study of shared clonotypes between healthy human individuals. Produced via immunoSEQ multiplex PCR; TCRdb's table is partial and in-frame only. The profile shows roughly 1,100,000 clones, around four fifths of them singletons. Sequencing input: memory CD4+ T cells sorted from blood. Subset of the sample: CD45RA-negative fraction. The receptor set was obtained from a man between 18 and 29 years old in good health.

In its sample, this clone was seen a few times. The V gene is TRBV27, the J gene TRBJ1-5, with a possible D match to TRBD1 (5 bases). V gave up 3 bases and J gave up 7 bases, with 16 bases separating them. This CDR3 contains 15 residues. CDR1 MNHEY and CDR2 SMNVEV come from the germline V gene (reference sequence). CDR3 in DNA: TGTGCCAGCAGTTTGGACGGGGCTTGGGGACAGCCCCAGCATTTT. Its protein product is CASSLDGAWGQPQHF.

The chain carries TRBV2 and TRBJ2-5; D is perhaps TRBD1 (6 bases). Gene TRBJ2-7 matches the end of the DNA better, so the J call may be wrong. CDR1 SNHLY and CDR2 FYNNEI come from the germline V gene. This CDR3 has 15 residues. The CDR3 reads CASSGARGHSYEQYF. CDR3 nucleotides: TGTGCCAGCAGTGGCGCCAGGGGCCACTCCTACGAGCAGTACTTC.

The CDR3 protein is CASSSLAGGRFF. The CDR3 nucleotides read TGTGCCAGCAGCTCCCTAGCGGGAGGAAGATTCTTC. The chain recombines TRBV7-2 with TRBJ2-1; TRBD2 agrees at 11 bases. Germline V CDR1 and CDR2: SGHTA, FQGNSA. This CDR3 spans 12 amino acids. With 4 bases clipped from V and 16 bases from J, the junction kept 6 bases outside the gene matches.

The chain carries TRBV6-6 and TRBJ1-4; TRBD1 matches at 7 bases. CDR3 length: 15 amino acids. The J segment lost 4 bases and the V segment lost 7 bases, leaving 9 bases of the junction unmatched. Germline loops: CDR1 MNHNY, CDR2 SVGAGI (reference sequence). This CDR3 is CASTQTRGDNEKLFF. The CDR3, as DNA: TGTGCCAGCACCCAAACCAGGGGGGATAATGAAAAACTGTTTTTT.

This chain joins TRBV5-1 and TRBJ2-7, with 8 bases fitting TRBD1. Per the germline V gene, CDR1 is SGHRS and CDR2 is YFSETQ. The CDR3 covers 16 residues. With V trimmed by 2 bases and J by 2 bases, 9 bases remained unmatched. DNA for the CDR3: TGCGCCAGCAGCTTCTCTCTAGGACAGGGTACCTACGAGCAGTACTTC. Protein product: CASSFSLGQGTYEQYF. The full variable domain, completed using reference TRBV5-1 and TRBJ2-7, is KAGVTQTPRYLIKTRGQQVTLSCSPISGHRSVSWYQQTPGQGLQFLFEYFSETQRNKGNFPGRFSGRQFSNSRSEMNVSTLELGDSALYLCASSFSLGQGTYEQYFGPGTRLTVT.

The rearrangement joins TRBV30 to TRBJ2-1; the match to TRBD1 covers 8 bases. CDR3 size: 15 residues. V gave up 2 bases and J gave up 2 bases; unmatched junction bases: 5. Germline CDR1 is GTSNPN and CDR2 is SVGIG (reference sequence). The CDR3 region is CAWSRWDRTYNEQFF. The CDR3 region has the DNA TGTGCCTGGAGTCGATGGGACAGGACCTACAATGAGCAGTTCTTC.

A single count supports this clone. The CDR3 reads CASSVLSTDTQYF. In DNA form, the CDR3 reads TGCGCCAGCAGCGTATTAAGCACAGATACGCAGTATTTT. The chain has TRBV5-1 and TRBJ2-3; D remains unclear. The V gene's germline CDR1 is SGHRS and CDR2 YFSETQ. The CDR3 extends over 13 amino acids. V was pared by 4 bases and J by 0 bases, with 6 bases between.

The rearrangement joins TRBV27 to TRBJ2-7, with TRBD2 matching 9 bases. Germline assignment: CDR1 MNHEY and CDR2 SMNVEV (reference sequence). CDR3 length: 15 residues. The V segment lost 0 bases and the J segment 2 bases; nucleotides outside the gene matches: 2. DNA of the CDR3: TGTGCCAGCAGTTTATCGGCGGGGGGGCCCTACGAGCAGTACTTC. This encodes CASSLSAGGPYEQYF.

This clone came up a few times. CDR3 nucleotides: TGCGCCAGCAGCCAGGGCGGGAGCGTCAACGAGCAGTACTTC. Amino acids: CASSQGGSVNEQYF. The V and J genes are TRBV4-1 and TRBJ2-7; the match to TRBD2 covers 7 bases. CDR3 size: 14 residues. V was pared by 3 bases and J by 5 bases, with 7 bases of the junction left unmatched. Germline V gene sequence: CDR1 MGHRA, CDR2 YSYEKL.